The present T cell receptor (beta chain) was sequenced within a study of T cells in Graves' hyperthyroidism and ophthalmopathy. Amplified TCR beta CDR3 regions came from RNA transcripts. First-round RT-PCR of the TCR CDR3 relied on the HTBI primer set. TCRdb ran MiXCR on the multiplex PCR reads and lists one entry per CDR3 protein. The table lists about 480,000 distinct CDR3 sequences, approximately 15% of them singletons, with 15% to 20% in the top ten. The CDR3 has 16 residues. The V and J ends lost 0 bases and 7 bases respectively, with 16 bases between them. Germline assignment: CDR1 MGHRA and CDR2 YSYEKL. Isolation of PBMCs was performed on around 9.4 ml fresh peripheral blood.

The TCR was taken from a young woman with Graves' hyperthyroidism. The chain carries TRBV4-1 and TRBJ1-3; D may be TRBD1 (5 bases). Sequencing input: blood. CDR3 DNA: TGCGCCAGCAGCCAAGAGGTCGGGACCCCATGGAACACCATATATTTT. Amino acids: CASSQEVGTPWNTIYF.